Shown below are 20 T cell receptor beta chains from a single sample sequenced in a study of T cell changes during pregnancy in multiple sclerosis (dated by TCRdb to between 2017 and 2020). Library generation was performed with the immunoSEQ multiplex PCR assay. Entries here come from immuneACCESS through TCRdb and include only in-frame sequences with V and J called. Some clones fail to appear in such tables; in the studies checked, an unresolved V gene covers under half of the shortfall, and the cause of the remainder is unknown. The sample table lists 68,000 or so clones, under 95% of them with a count of one. The top ten constitute around 0.9% of the sample. Specimen: peripheral blood, collected in the second trimester of pregnancy. Every receptor here comes from a female donor with multiple sclerosis, enrolled in a pregnancy study.

The rearrangement joins TRBV5-1 to TRBJ2-1; TRBD2 agrees at 9 bases. The V gene's germline CDR1 is SGHRS and CDR2 YFSETQ. The V segment lost 6 bases and the J segment 7 bases; nucleotides outside the gene matches: 11. CDR3 length: 15 amino acids. The CDR3 here is CASTIDSGGLNEQFF. CDR3 coding DNA: TGCGCCAGCACCATCGATAGCGGGGGCCTTAATGAGCAGTTCTTC.

The chain couples TRBV7-9 to TRBJ2-2, with 11 nucleotides matching TRBD2. After removal of 8 bases from V and 0 bases from J, the junction contained 14 bases not matched to a gene. Germline-derived CDR1 and CDR2 are SEHNR and FQNEAQ (reference sequence). There are 19 residues in the CDR3. CDR3 sequence reads: CASGGYLTSGVANTGELFF. As DNA, the CDR3 is TGTGCCAGCGGAGGATATCTGACTAGCGGGGTGGCGAACACCGGGGAGCTGTTTTTT.

This rearrangement joins TRBV27 to TRBJ1-1; possible D gene TRBD1, 5 bases. This CDR3 comprises 15 residues. Germline loops: CDR1 MNHEY, CDR2 SMNVEV (reference sequence). For the CDR3, the DNA is TGTGCTACCACCGCCCACGGGCAGGGAGGAACTGAAGCTTTCTTT. Amino acid sequence: CATTAHGQGGTEAFF.

This clone was detected once. V is TRBV19 and J is TRBJ1-6; D uncertain. Between the trimmed V and J ends, which lost 7 bases and 7 bases, there was a span of 11 bases. This CDR3 has 13 residues. From germline, CDR1 is LNHDA and CDR2 SQIVND (reference sequence). The CDR3 sequence is CASTGSSNSPLHF. DNA for the CDR3: TGTGCCAGTACCGGGTCCTCGAATTCACCCCTCCACTTT.

V usage is TRBV14 and J usage is TRBJ1-3, with 7 bases matching TRBD1. This CDR3 contains 15 residues. V shed 1 base and J 4 bases; nucleotides not matched to a gene: 4. Looked up from germline, CDR1 is SGHDN and CDR2 is FVKESK. CDR3 coding DNA: TGTGCCAGCAGCCAAGGACAGGGAAACGGAAACACCATATATTTT. Residues: CASSQGQGNGNTIYF.

The gene calls are TRBV2 and TRBJ2-3; no definite D call. The germline V and J ends were trimmed by 6 bases and 6 bases, with 10 bases remaining between them. The germline V gene has CDR1 SNHLY and CDR2 FYNNEI. The CDR3 has 12 residues. In DNA, the CDR3 is TGTGCCAGCAGAGATCAGTGGGATACGCAGTATTTT. This sequence encodes CASRDQWDTQYF. The whole variable domain, filled in from reference TRBV2 and TRBJ2-3, reads EPEVTQTPSHQVTQMGQEVILRCVPISNHLYFYWYRQILGQKVEFLVSFYNNEISEKSEIFDDQFSVERPDGSNFTLKIRSTKLEDSAMYFCASRDQWDTQYFGPGTRLTVL.

The chain combines TRBV6-5 with TRBJ2-1; TRBD1 aligns across 9 bases. Looked up from germline, CDR1 is MNHEY and CDR2 is SVGAGI. This CDR3 is built from 15 residues. The J segment lost 4 bases and the V segment lost 5 bases, leaving 6 bases of the junction unmatched. The CDR3 coding sequence is TGTGCCAGCAGTACCGGGACAGGGAATTACAATGAGCAGTTCTTC. It yields the protein CASSTGTGNYNEQFF.

The chain carries TRBV6-1 and TRBJ2-5, with 9 bases aligning to TRBD2. The CDR3 is 16 residues long. Germline-derived CDR1 and CDR2 are MNHNS and SASEGT. The junction had 7 bases not matched to a gene; V was cut back by 0 bases and J by 5 bases. The CDR3, as DNA: TGTGCCAGCAGTGAAGCGCCTAGCGGGGCCAGGGAGACCCAGTACTTC. Encoded protein: CASSEAPSGARETQYF.

This chain uses TRBV7-2 with TRBJ2-3; 10 bases are a match to TRBD2. This CDR3 has 16 residues. From germline, CDR1 is SGHTA and CDR2 FQGNSA. J was trimmed by 3 bases and V by 1 base; bases with no gene match: 4. DNA for the CDR3: TGTGCCAGCAGCTTAGGAGCGGGGGGGCCAACAGATACGCAGTATTTT. It codes for CASSLGAGGPTDTQYF. Using reference TRBV7-2 and TRBJ2-3 for the parts outside the CDR3, the full variable domain is GAGVSQSPSNKVTEKGKDVELRCDPISGHTALYWYRQSLGQGLEFLIYFQGNSAPDKSGLPSDRFSAERTGGSVSTLTIQRTQQEDSAVYLCASSLGAGGPTDTQYFGPGTRLTVL.

This sequence joins TRBV30 and TRBJ2-5; 10 bases are shared with TRBD2. Germline CDR1 and CDR2: GTSNPN and SVGIG (reference sequence). This CDR3 region has 14 residues. Losses at the gene ends were 0 bases for V and 9 bases for J; bases not matched to a gene: 7. As DNA, the CDR3 is TGTGCCTGGAGTGTTGGTAGCGGGGGGCCCTCCCAGTACTTC. Translated: CAWSVGSGGPSQYF.

The chain combines TRBV11-2 with TRBJ2-5; no definite D call. The CDR3 has 15 amino acids. Per the germline V gene, CDR1 is SGHAT and CDR2 is FQNNGV. Trimming cost V 3 bases and J 1 base, with 12 bases left between them. The CDR3 coding sequence is TGTGCCAGCAGCTTTTCGTCTAGAGCCCAAGAGACCCAGTACTTC. Translating gives CASSFSSRAQETQYF. Full variable domain (rest looked up from reference TRBV11-2 and TRBJ2-5): EAGVAQSPRYKIIEKRQSVAFWCNPISGHATLYWYQQILGQGPKLLIQFQNNGVVDDSQLPKDRFSAERLKGVDSTLKIQPAKLEDSAVYLCASSFSSRAQETQYFGPGTRLLVL.

This rearrangement joins TRBV7-6 to TRBJ2-1, with a weak D call TRBD1 (5 bases). Per germline, CDR1 SGHVS and CDR2 FNYEAQ. This CDR3 spans 15 amino acids. Trimming shortened V by 1 base and J by 7 bases, and 14 bases separated the two germline ends. DNA for the CDR3: TGTGCCAGCAGCTTAGTATGGCAGGGTGGGAATGAGCAGTTCTTC. Its translation: CASSLVWQGGNEQFF.

A word on this clone: Germline is not matched at one junction end, which may reflect a read error. This rearrangement joins TRBV7-2 to TRBJ2-7; 8 bases line up with TRBD2. Germline-derived CDR1 and CDR2 are SGHTA and FQGNSA. CDR3 length equals 16 residues. The CDR3 loop reads CASTLTGTRSLGEQYF. DNA of the CDR3: TGTGCCAGCACCTTAACCGGGACTAGGAGTTTAGGCGAGCAGTACTTC.

This clone was observed many times. The chain couples TRBV19 to TRBJ2-1; TRBD2 matches 9 bases. Germline CDR1 LNHDA, CDR2 SQIVND (reference sequence). The CDR3 totals 16 residues. V was clipped by 5 bases and J by 0 bases; unmatched bases: 5. CDR3 in amino acids: CASSLQAGGSYNEQFF. CDR3 coding DNA: TGTGCCAGTAGTCTCCAAGCGGGGGGCTCCTACAATGAGCAGTTCTTC.

The chain combines TRBV29-1 with TRBJ2-2; the D is unclear. This CDR3 has 13 amino acids. The germline CDR1 and CDR2 sequences are SQVTM and ANQGSEA. Trimming removed 3 bases from V and 3 bases from J, with 8 bases in between. CDR3 region: CSVEVYYTGELFF. For the CDR3, the DNA is TGCAGCGTTGAGGTGTACTACACCGGGGAGCTGTTTTTT.

The V call is TRBV25-1, the J call TRBJ1-3, with TRBD1 matching over 9 bases. The junction had 2 bases not matched to a gene; V was cut back by 5 bases and J by 0 bases. Germline values: CDR1 MGHDK, CDR2 SYGVNS. The CDR3 has 15 amino acids. The CDR3 region has the DNA TGTGCCAGCAGTAAGACAGGGGGCTCTGGAAACACCATATATTTT. It is translated as CASSKTGGSGNTIYF.

In this sample, this clone turned up a few times. This chain uses TRBV9 with TRBJ1-1; no clear D gene. This CDR3 is built from 12 residues. Per the germline V gene, CDR1 is SGDLS and CDR2 is YYNGEE. The ends were cut back, 2 bases at V and 4 bases at J, with 6 bases in the middle. The chain's CDR3 is CASSVLSTEAFF. The CDR3 DNA follows: TGTGCCAGCAGCGTCCTCAGCACTGAAGCTTTCTTT.

The chain recombines TRBV7-8 with TRBJ2-5; TRBD2 is a possible D gene (5 bases). The CDR3 is 15 residues long. CDR1 and CDR2 from the germline V gene are SGHVS and FQNEAQ. Trimming removed 5 bases at V and 8 bases at J, with 21 bases between. The CDR3 here is CASSGLAFGLGTQYF. In DNA form, the CDR3 reads TGTGCCAGCAGCGGACTTGCTTTTGGTTTGGGCACCCAGTACTTC.

The V and J genes are TRBV7-2 and TRBJ1-1; D is ambiguous. The germline V and J ends were trimmed by 4 bases and 2 bases, with 8 bases remaining between them. CDR1 and CDR2 (germline): SGHTA, FQGNSA. This CDR3 has 13 residues. The CDR3 DNA sequence: TGTGCCAGCAGCTATCGGGGAAACACTGAAGCTTTCTTT. Encoded protein: CASSYRGNTEAFF.

The chain recombines TRBV5-1 with TRBJ1-2; TRBD1 agrees at 9 bases. The J segment lost 1 base and the V segment lost 4 bases, leaving 8 bases of the junction unmatched. The germline V gene encodes CDR1 SGHRS and CDR2 YFSETQ. The CDR3 totals 16 residues. This CDR3 is CASSRGQGDFNYGYTF. The CDR3 bases are TGCGCCAGCAGCCGGGGACAGGGCGATTTTAACTATGGCTACACCTTC.